The 10 T cell receptor beta chains in this list originate from one sample, sequenced in a study of T-cell reconstitution after alpha-beta-depleted transplantation in children. Library preparation (for TCRbeta) was performed with unique molecular identifiers. MiXCR was run by TCRdb on the PCR reads, yielding one entry per CDR3 protein. The sample holds about 400,000 distinct CDR3 sequences; roughly 22% are singletons and the top ten take over 3.5%. Here the sequenced sample was PBMCs from the stem cell graft donor, taken from the stem cell graft. The origin of the receptors is a human donor who donated a stem cell graft to a child with acute myeloid leukemia.

In this sample, this clonotype turned up many times. This chain links TRBV29-1 with TRBJ2-1, with 7 bases matching TRBD2. V lost 8 bases to trimming and J lost 5 bases; unmatched junction nucleotides: 15. Germline lookup yields CDR1 SQVTM and CDR2 ANQGSEA. This CDR3 is built from 15 residues. The CDR3 protein is CSYSIGASGNNEQFF. CDR3 nucleotides: TGCAGCTACTCGATTGGCGCTAGCGGAAACAATGAGCAGTTCTTC.

The chain joins TRBV29-1 to TRBJ1-1; TRBD1 aligns across 9 bases. Germline CDR1 is SQVTM and CDR2 is ANQGSEA. The CDR3 totals 13 residues. The V and J ends lost 6 bases and 5 bases, in that order; junction bases with no gene match: 7. Written as DNA, the CDR3 is TGCAGCGTCCAACACAGGGGGCATACTGAAGCTTTCTTT. Protein product: CSVQHRGHTEAFF.

The table lists this clonotype with many counts. V usage is TRBV29-1 and J usage is TRBJ2-7; 7 bases line up with TRBD2. The junction had 8 bases not matched to a gene; V was cut back by 4 bases and J by 2 bases. CDR1 is SQVTM and CDR2 is ANQGSEA in the germline V gene. CDR3 size: 14 residues. DNA of the CDR3: TGCAGCGTTGTAGGCGGGAGAGAAGCCTACGAGCAGTACTTC. Translation: CSVVGGREAYEQYF.

The V call is TRBV5-1, the J call TRBJ2-6; D remains unclear. CDR3 length equals 16 residues. Trimming took off 3 bases at V and 0 bases at J, with 10 bases between the two ends. Germline V CDR1 and CDR2: SGHRS, YFSETQ. CDR3 DNA sequence: TGCGCCAGCAGCTCTGCCGCGAGCTCTGGGGCCAACGTCCTGACTTTC. Protein product: CASSSAASSGANVLTF. The variable domain in full, completed from reference TRBV5-1 and TRBJ2-6, reads KAGVTQTPRYLIKTRGQQVTLSCSPISGHRSVSWYQQTPGQGLQFLFEYFSETQRNKGNFPGRFSGRQFSNSRSEMNVSTLELGDSALYLCASSSAASSGANVLTFGAGSRLTVL.

This clonotype was recorded a few times. This chain links TRBV12-3 or TRBV12-4 with TRBJ2-3, with 9 bases that match TRBD2. After removal of 6 bases from V and 0 bases from J, the junction contained 1 base not matched to a gene. The CDR3 totals 14 residues. CDR3 bases: TGTGCCAGCAGGCTAGCGGGAAGCACAGATACGCAGTATTTT. The encoded protein is CASRLAGSTDTQYF.

The rearrangement links TRBV28 to TRBJ2-3; tentatively, D is TRBD2 (7 bases). Germline loops: CDR1 MDHEN, CDR2 SYDVKM. This CDR3 comprises 16 residues. V lost 4 bases and J lost 3, with 17 bases in between. CDR3 nucleotide sequence: TGTGCCAGCAGTTGGGACTACAGGGAGTTAACAGATACGCAGTATTTT. It codes for CASSWDYRELTDTQYF.

The genes are TRBV12-3 or TRBV12-4 and TRBJ2-5, with 7 positions matching TRBD1. Germline trimming cut 8 bases from V and 2 bases from J; bases unmatched to any gene: 11. The CDR3 is made up of 15 amino acids. The CDR3 here is CASGGQVAIQETQYF. DNA for the CDR3: TGTGCCAGCGGCGGACAGGTAGCGATTCAAGAGACCCAGTACTTC.

This rearrangement joins TRBV2 to TRBJ2-3, with TRBD2 matching 9 bases. The V gene's germline CDR1 is SNHLY and CDR2 FYNNEI. The trim removed 7 bases at V and 8 bases at J, leaving 10 bases unmatched. CDR3 length: 14 amino acids. CDR3 sequence reads: CASTERVTSGTQYF. In DNA form, the CDR3 reads TGTGCCAGCACCGAAAGGGTGACTAGCGGTACGCAGTATTTT.

This clonotype appeared a few times. This CDR3 is CASSLRDRVHEQYF. CDR3 bases: TGTGCCAGCAGTTTGCGGGACAGGGTGCACGAGCAGTACTTC. This sequence joins TRBV12-3 or TRBV12-4 and TRBJ2-7, with 9 bases matching TRBD1. There are 14 residues in the CDR3. V trimming: 3 bases; J trimming: 5 bases; junction bases outside the gene matches: 5.

This clonotype was picked up a small number of times. The V and J genes are TRBV29-1 and TRBJ2-5; D gene unclear. This CDR3 has 14 amino acids. The V end lost 4 bases, the J end lost 6 bases, and 18 bases lay between the germline ends. Germline V gene sequence: CDR1 SQVTM, CDR2 ANQGSEA. For the CDR3, the DNA is TGCAGCGTTGGGCACTCGAGTTCTGGAAAGACCCAGTACTTC. Its protein product is CSVGHSSSGKTQYF.